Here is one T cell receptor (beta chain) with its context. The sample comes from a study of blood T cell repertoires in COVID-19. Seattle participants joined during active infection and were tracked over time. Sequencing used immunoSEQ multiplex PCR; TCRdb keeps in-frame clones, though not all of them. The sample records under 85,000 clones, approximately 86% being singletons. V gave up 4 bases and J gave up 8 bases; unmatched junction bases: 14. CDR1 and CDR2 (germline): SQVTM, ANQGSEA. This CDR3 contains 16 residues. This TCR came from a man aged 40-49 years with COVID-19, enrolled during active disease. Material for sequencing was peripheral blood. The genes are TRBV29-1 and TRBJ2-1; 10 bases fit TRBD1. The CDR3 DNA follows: TGCAGCGTTGGAGGGGCACCGGGACAGGGGTATTATGAGCAGTTCTTC. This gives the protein CSVGGAPGQGYYEQFF.